The 12 T cell receptor beta chains listed next were all sequenced from one sample in a study of blood T cells in healthy people across ages. Primed by a sample-barcoded 5' primer and a J-beta primer mix, a second PCR proceeded for 7 to 11 cycles. A single record per CDR3 protein comes from TCRdb applying MiXCR to the 5' RACE reads. The data show about 680,000 distinct CDR3 sequences, 49% seen once. The sequenced material came from blood. These receptors were obtained from a woman aged 60 to 75 in good health.

This clonotype appeared a few times. The gene calls are TRBV7-3 and TRBJ2-4; D may be TRBD1 or TRBD2 (5 bases each). The J call may be faulty, since TRBJ2-7 better matches the DNA end. Germline CDR1 reads SGHTA; CDR2 reads FQGTGA. The CDR3 has 17 residues. This CDR3 reads CASSLSAAGDGFYEQYF. DNA of the CDR3: TGTGCCAGCAGCTTATCCGCTGCCGGGGACGGGTTCTACGAGCAGTACTTC.

This clonotype was counted a few times. This chain uses TRBV9 with TRBJ2-4, with a tentative D call TRBD1 (6 bases). This CDR3 spans 17 amino acids. The V gene's germline CDR1 is SGDLS and CDR2 YYNGEE. Trimming pared 4 bases from V and 0 bases from J, leaving 17 bases between. CDR3 residues: CASSQGPGMVAKNIQYF. CDR3 DNA sequence: TGTGCCAGCAGCCAGGGGCCAGGGATGGTAGCCAAAAACATTCAGTACTTC.

CDR3 in amino acids: CASSSPSGLAGVNEQFF. For the CDR3, the DNA is TGCGCCAGCAGCTCGCCCTCGGGACTAGCGGGAGTCAATGAGCAGTTCTTC. This chain uses TRBV5-1 with TRBJ2-1; TRBD2 agrees at 14 bases. The CDR3 has 17 residues. Germline CDR1 and CDR2: SGHRS and YFSETQ. V was pared by 3 bases and J by 6 bases, with 8 bases of the junction left unmatched. Full variable domain (outside the CDR3, taken from reference TRBV5-1 and TRBJ2-1): KAGVTQTPRYLIKTRGQQVTLSCSPISGHRSVSWYQQTPGQGLQFLFEYFSETQRNKGNFPGRFSGRQFSNSRSEMNVSTLELGDSALYLCASSSPSGLAGVNEQFFGPGTRLTVL.

This chain links TRBV20-1 with TRBJ2-1; D remains unclear. This CDR3 spans 12 amino acids. Germline CDR1 reads DFQATT; CDR2 reads SNEGSKA (reference sequence). Deletions cut 0 bases from V and 7 bases from J, with 7 bases between. The CDR3 reads CSARDQGNEQFF. CDR3 coding DNA: TGCAGTGCTAGAGATCAAGGGAATGAGCAGTTCTTC.

The count of this clonotype is one. The genes are TRBV12-3 or TRBV12-4 and TRBJ2-1; TRBD1 matches 8 bases. The CDR3 length is 16 residues. V was clipped by 3 bases and J by 4 bases; unmatched bases: 8. The chain's CDR3 is CASSFPQGASYNEQFF. The DNA for the CDR3 is TGTGCCAGCAGTTTCCCCCAGGGGGCCAGTTACAATGAGCAGTTCTTC.

The chain joins TRBV4-1 to TRBJ2-5; unclear D gene. The CDR3 is 15 amino acids. V lost 0 bases and J 0 bases, leaving 8 bases between the germline ends. Germline V lookup: CDR1 MGHRA, CDR2 YSYEKL. CDR3 nucleotides: TGCGCCAGCAGCCAAGAGACCGAGTACCAAGAGACCCAGTACTTC. Encoded protein: CASSQETEYQETQYF.

The chain links TRBV6-2 or TRBV6-3 to TRBJ2-1, with 10 bases fitting TRBD2. This CDR3 contains 20 residues. V was pared by 2 bases and J by 0 bases, with 13 bases of the junction left unmatched. CDR1 is MNHEY and CDR2 is SVGEGT in the germline V gene. CDR3 sequence reads: CASSYPTGTSDQSSYNEQFF. DNA for the CDR3: TGTGCCAGCAGTTACCCGACCGGGACTAGCGACCAGAGCTCCTACAATGAGCAGTTCTTC.

This clonotype has more than one count but fewer than ten. The chain employs TRBV6-6 and TRBJ2-7, with D possibly matching TRBD2 (6 bases). The CDR3 sequence is 15 residues long. The V end lost 4 bases, the J end lost 0 bases, and 13 bases lay between the germline ends. The germline gives CDR1 MNHNY, CDR2 SVGAGI (reference sequence). The CDR3 sequence: CASSWPGLGSYEQYF. In DNA, the CDR3 is TGTGCCAGCAGTTGGCCGGGACTGGGCTCCTACGAGCAGTACTTC.

Notes on this clonotype: A clone one base away is much larger, so this may be a read error. Here the CDR3 reads CASSQNRGISSYDEQFF. The CDR3, as DNA: TGTGCCAGCAGCCAAAATCGGGGGATCAGCTCCTACGATGAGCAGTTCTTC. This chain uses TRBV3-1 with TRBJ2-1; D might be TRBD2 (6 bases). The CDR3 extends over 17 amino acids. CDR1 and CDR2 (germline): LGHDT, YNNKEL (reference sequence).

The chain couples TRBV29-1 to TRBJ2-3; no definite D call. The CDR3 loop spans 14 amino acids. V was clipped by 0 bases and J by 2 bases, with 9 bases between them. CDR1 is SQVTM and CDR2 is ANQGSEA in the germline V gene. The CDR3 loop is CSVEDLAPTDTQYF. CDR3 nucleotide sequence: TGCAGCGTTGAAGATCTGGCACCCACAGATACGCAGTATTTT.

The chain uses TRBV19 and TRBJ1-5, with 7 bases that match TRBD1. The CDR3 sequence is 12 residues long. CDR1 is LNHDA, CDR2 SQIVND, per germline (reference sequence). V shed 9 bases and J 6 bases; nucleotides not matched to a gene: 5. The CDR3 here is CASRGQLQPQHF. The CDR3, as DNA: TGTGCCAGCCGGGGACAGCTTCAGCCCCAGCATTTT.

The chain couples TRBV6-6 to TRBJ2-4; TRBD2 agrees at 10 bases. With V trimmed by 4 bases and J by 0 bases, 6 bases remained unmatched. Germline CDR1 reads MNHNY; CDR2 reads SVGAGI (reference sequence). The length of the CDR3 is 17 residues. The CDR3 coding sequence is TGTGCCAGCAGTTCGCTAGCGGGAGACCTAGCCAAAAACATTCAGTACTTC. As protein: CASSSLAGDLAKNIQYF.